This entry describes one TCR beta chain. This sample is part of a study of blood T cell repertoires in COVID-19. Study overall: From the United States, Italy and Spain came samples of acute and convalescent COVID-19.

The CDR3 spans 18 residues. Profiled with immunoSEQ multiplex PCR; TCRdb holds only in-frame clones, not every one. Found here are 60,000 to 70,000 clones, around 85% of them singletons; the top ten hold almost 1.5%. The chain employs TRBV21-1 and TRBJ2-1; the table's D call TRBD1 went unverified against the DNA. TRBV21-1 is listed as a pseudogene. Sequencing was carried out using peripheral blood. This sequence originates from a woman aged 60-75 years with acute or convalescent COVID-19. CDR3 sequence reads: CASSKGLGGRVLRNEQFF. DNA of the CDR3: TGTGCCAGCAGCAAAGGTTTAGGGGGCAGGGTACTGAGGAATGAGCAGTTCTTC.